These 30 T cell receptor beta chains were all obtained from the same sample, sequenced in a study of T-cell memory formation after mild COVID-19. In TCRdb, the 5' RACE reads were re-called with MiXCR into one record per CDR3 protein. The sample includes about 440,000 distinct CDR3 sequences, 20% of them seen just once. Specimen: PBMCs or a T cell subset sorted from them (not recorded which). These receptors were obtained from an adult woman who had mild COVID-19 (a few samples of this study predate the infection). Cell type and time point are not known.

This clonotype has more than one count but fewer than ten. This rearrangement joins TRBV15 to TRBJ1-3, with D tentatively TRBD1 (6 bases). The length of the CDR3 is 14 residues. CDR1 is LNHNV, CDR2 YYDKDF, per germline (reference sequence). V gave up 7 bases and J gave up 0 bases, with 10 bases separating them. CDR3 region: CATTTRGSGNTIYF. CDR3 sequence (DNA): TGTGCCACCACCACCAGGGGCTCTGGAAACACCATATATTTT.

J is TRBJ1-2 and V is TRBV12-3 or TRBV12-4; 9 bases match TRBD1. This CDR3 comprises 14 residues. V shed 6 bases and J 3 bases; nucleotides not matched to a gene: 5. The DNA of the CDR3 is TGTGCCAGCAGGTCCCGGGACAGGGACTATGGCTACACCTTC. Translated, it gives CASRSRDRDYGYTF.

J is TRBJ1-3 and V is TRBV29-1, with D possibly TRBD1 on 6 matching bases. CDR3 size: 13 residues. The germline V gene has CDR1 SQVTM and CDR2 ANQGSEA. Trimming took off 7 bases at V and 1 base at J, with 11 bases between the two ends. The CDR3 nucleotides read TGCAGCGCTGGAGGGGGGTCTGGAAACACCATATATTTT. It specifies CSAGGGSGNTIYF.

The J gene is TRBJ1-1, the V gene TRBV30; D is ambiguous. This CDR3 contains 12 residues. V shed 3 bases and J shed 7 bases, with 12 bases lying between them. CDR1 GTSNPN and CDR2 SVGIG come from the germline V gene (reference sequence). Here the CDR3 reads CAWSRPPGEAFF. The CDR3 region has the DNA TGTGCCTGGAGCCGCCCCCCAGGTGAAGCTTTCTTT.

The count of this clonotype is one. The CDR3 nucleotides are TGTGCCAGCAGCTTCGCTAGCGGGAGGGCCGAGTTGACCGGGGAGCTGTTTTTT. Its translation: CASSFASGRAELTGELFF. The rearrangement links TRBV7-6 to TRBJ2-2, with 12 positions matching TRBD2. This CDR3 is built from 18 residues. The V gene's germline CDR1 is SGHVS and CDR2 FNYEAQ. V lost 3 bases and J lost 5; bases outside the gene matches: 10.

This clonotype has more than one count but fewer than ten. The rearrangement uses TRBV7-2 and TRBJ2-3; 13 nucleotides match TRBD2. J gave up 6 bases and V 6 bases, and 9 bases lay outside the gene matches. The germline gives CDR1 SGHTA, CDR2 FQGNSA. The CDR3 is made up of 16 amino acids. The CDR3 coding sequence is TGTGCCAGCAGTCGTACTAGCGGGGGGGCAAGTGATACGCAGTATTTT. This translates into CASSRTSGGASDTQYF.

The J gene is TRBJ2-1, the V gene TRBV7-9; the match to TRBD2 covers 13 bases. V dropped 5 bases and J dropped 5; count of bases not matched to a gene: 3. Germline loops: CDR1 SEHNR, CDR2 FQNEAQ (reference sequence). CDR3 length: 15 amino acids. CDR3 in DNA: TGTGCCAGCAGCCGGGGACTAGCGGGGCACAATGAGCAGTTCTTC. It yields the protein CASSRGLAGHNEQFF.

In its sample, this clonotype was seen a few times. The chain combines TRBV6-5 with TRBJ2-1; unclear D gene. Germline V gene sequence: CDR1 MNHEY, CDR2 SVGAGI. V lost 0 bases and J lost 6, with 18 bases in between. The CDR3 is 17 residues long. Written as DNA, the CDR3 is TGTGCCAGCAGTTACTCGCTCCATTCAGTAAGAAGCAATGAGCAGTTCTTC. This gives the protein CASSYSLHSVRSNEQFF.

The chain carries TRBV29-1 and TRBJ1-2; maybe TRBD1 (5 bases). Germline-derived CDR1 and CDR2 are SQVTM and ANQGSEA. V lost 3 bases and J 4 bases, leaving 9 bases between the germline ends. The CDR3 is 12 residues long. The CDR3 reads CSVDGGSYGYTF. The CDR3 DNA reads TGCAGCGTTGACGGGGGGTCCTATGGCTACACCTTC. Looking up the rest from reference TRBV29-1 and TRBJ1-2 gives the full variable domain: SAVISQKPSRDICQRGTSLTIQCQVDSQVTMMFWYRQQPGQSLTLIATANQGSEATYESGFVIDKFPISRPNLTFSTLTVSNMSPEDSSIYLCSVDGGSYGYTFGSGTRLTVV.

This clonotype was counted only a few times. The rearrangement links TRBV6-2 or TRBV6-3 to TRBJ2-1; 7 bases fit TRBD2. CDR3 length: 15 amino acids. The junction had 11 bases not matched to a gene; V was cut back by 4 bases and J by 8 bases. Germline CDR1 reads MNHEY; CDR2 reads SVGEGT. The CDR3 loop reads CASSSPSGTIHEQFF. The CDR3, as DNA: TGTGCCAGCAGTTCTCCGAGCGGGACTATCCATGAGCAGTTCTTC.

This chain joins TRBV30 and TRBJ1-6; D gene ambiguous. The germline V gene encodes CDR1 GTSNPN and CDR2 SVGIG (reference sequence). CDR3 length: 16 residues. V shed 3 bases and J shed 4 bases, with 16 bases lying between them. The CDR3 protein is CAWSAPRTEYNSPLHF. DNA of the CDR3: TGTGCCTGGAGCGCACCTAGGACGGAATATAATTCACCCCTCCACTTT.

This chain connects TRBV6-2 or TRBV6-3 to TRBJ2-2; tentatively, D is TRBD1 (6 bases). This CDR3 is built from 15 residues. Germline V CDR1 and CDR2: MNHEY, SVGEGT. V lost 0 bases and J lost 3, with 8 bases in between. DNA for the CDR3: TGTGCCAGCAGTTACTCGTGGACAGACACCGGGGAGCTGTTTTTT. It translates to CASSYSWTDTGELFF.

The table lists this clonotype with many counts. The chain carries TRBV7-9 and TRBJ2-5; 7 nucleotides agree with TRBD1. CDR1 and CDR2 (germline): SEHNR, FQNEAQ (reference sequence). With V trimmed by 2 bases and J by 3 bases, 3 bases remained unmatched. The CDR3 runs to 14 residues. The CDR3 region has the DNA TGTGCCAGCAGCTTACTAGGGGGCGAAGAGACCCAGTACTTC. Its translation is CASSLLGGEETQYF.

This clonotype has at least ten counts. The chain joins TRBV5-6 to TRBJ2-2, with D hard to call. Germline CDR1 is SGHDT and CDR2 is YYEEEE. Trimming cost V 4 bases and J 1 base, with 14 bases left between them. The CDR3 spans 16 residues. The CDR3 is CASSGDIAWNTGELFF. The CDR3 nucleotides read TGTGCCAGCAGCGGTGACATCGCCTGGAACACCGGGGAGCTGTTTTTT.

The chain uses TRBV7-3 and TRBJ2-1; D is possibly TRBD1 or TRBD2 (6 bases each). This CDR3 contains 12 residues. Trimming left V 6 bases short and J 10 bases short, with 13 bases between. The germline gives CDR1 SGHTA, CDR2 FQGTGA. The CDR3 loop is CASSFRGGEQFF. The CDR3 DNA reads TGTGCCAGCAGTTTTAGAGGGGGGGAGCAGTTCTTC.

The chain joins TRBV5-5 to TRBJ1-5; D gene uncertain. Germline CDR1 SGHKS, CDR2 YYEKEE (reference sequence). The V end lost 4 bases, the J end lost 2 bases, and 13 bases lay between the germline ends. This CDR3 is built from 15 residues. The CDR3 region is CASSADPSRNQPQHF. The CDR3 bases are TGTGCCAGCAGCGCGGACCCTTCCCGCAATCAGCCCCAGCATTTT.

In its sample, this clonotype was seen a few times. This chain joins TRBV4-2 and TRBJ1-5; no firm D call. This CDR3 is 15 amino acids long. Trimming left V 0 bases short and J 1 base short, with 7 bases between. The V gene's germline CDR1 is LGHNA and CDR2 YNFKEQ. As DNA, the CDR3 is TGTGCCAGCAGCCAAGATAGTAGCAGCAATCAGCCCCAGCATTTT. Translation: CASSQDSSSNQPQHF.

This clonotype was seen a handful of times. This CDR3 reads CASSGRGLAGDTQYF. CDR3 sequence (DNA): TGTGCCAGCAGTGGGAGGGGGCTAGCGGGAGATACGCAGTATTTT. The V gene is TRBV6-1, the J gene TRBJ2-3, with D possibly being TRBD2 (8 bases). Trimming took 4 bases from V and 5 from J, leaving 16 bases between them. The CDR3 spans 15 residues. Germline CDR1 is MNHNS and CDR2 is SASEGT.

CDR3 residues: CAISEVDGAISGNTIYF. The CDR3 DNA is TGTGCCATCAGTGAGGTCGATGGGGCAATCTCTGGAAACACCATATATTTT. The chain uses TRBV10-3 and TRBJ1-3, with a possible D match to TRBD1 (5 bases). In germline, CDR1 is ENHRY, CDR2 SYGVKD. V gave up 2 bases and J gave up 0 bases, with 14 bases separating them. CDR3 length: 17 amino acids.

A few counts support this clonotype. The V gene is TRBV7-9, the J gene TRBJ1-1, with D uncertain. From germline, CDR1 is SEHNR and CDR2 FQNEAQ (reference sequence). The germline V and J ends were trimmed by 6 bases and 9 bases, with 14 bases remaining between them. The CDR3 is 12 amino acids. The CDR3 sequence: CASSPRGLKAFF. The CDR3 bases are TGTGCCAGCAGTCCCCGGGGTTTGAAAGCTTTCTTT.

This chain links TRBV3-1 with TRBJ2-1, with a weak D call TRBD1 (5 bases). V was shortened by 4 bases and J by 8 bases, with 15 bases between the two germline ends. The CDR3 is 14 residues long. The V gene's germline CDR1 is LGHDT and CDR2 YNNKEL (reference sequence). The CDR3 nucleotides are TGTGCCAGCAGCCGGACAAGGGGTGGGTATGAGCAGTTCTTC. Translating it yields CASSRTRGGYEQFF.

The count of this clonotype is one. V gene TRBV9 combines with J gene TRBJ2-5; D may be TRBD2 (5 bases). This CDR3 spans 14 amino acids. V lost 7 bases, J lost 5 bases, and 18 bases lay in between. Germline V CDR1 and CDR2: SGDLS, YYNGEE. The CDR3 DNA is TGTGCCAGCGGTACGAACAGCCGGAGGGAGACCCAGTACTTC. It codes for CASGTNSRRETQYF.

The chain employs TRBV9 and TRBJ2-7; no reliable D call. V lost 0 bases and J 0 bases, leaving 7 bases between the germline ends. CDR3 length: 14 amino acids. Germline V gene data show CDR1 as SGDLS and CDR2 as YYNGEE. The CDR3 reads CASSVDESSYEQYF. The CDR3 DNA reads as TGTGCCAGCAGCGTAGACGAAAGCTCCTACGAGCAGTACTTC. Full variable domain (remainder filled in from reference TRBV9 and TRBJ2-7): DSGVTQTPKHLITATGQRVTLRCSPRSGDLSVYWYQQSLDQGLQFLIQYYNGEERAKGNILERFSAQQFPDLHSELNLSSLELGDSALYFCASSVDESSYEQYFGPGTRLTVT.

This clonotype occurred many times. The chain combines TRBV7-2 with TRBJ2-5; D may be TRBD1 (6 bases). Trimming removed 1 base from V and 2 bases from J, with 8 bases in between. The CDR3 extends over 14 amino acids. CDR1 SGHTA and CDR2 FQGNSA come from the germline V gene. The CDR3 is CASSLGGTQETQYF. In DNA form, the CDR3 reads TGTGCCAGCAGCTTAGGGGGGACACAAGAGACCCAGTACTTC.

This clonotype was counted once. The V gene is TRBV7-2, the J gene TRBJ2-4; no definite D call. Germline V CDR1 and CDR2: SGHTA, FQGNSA. CDR3 length: 16 residues. Trimming pared 1 base from V and 0 bases from J, leaving 10 bases between. In DNA, the CDR3 is TGTGCCAGCAGCTTAGACGCCAGCCTAGCCAAAAACATTCAGTACTTC. This translates into CASSLDASLAKNIQYF. Variable domain in full (rest from reference TRBV7-2 and TRBJ2-4): GAGVSQSPSNKVTEKGKDVELRCDPISGHTALYWYRQSLGQGLEFLIYFQGNSAPDKSGLPSDRFSAERTGGSVSTLTIQRTQQEDSAVYLCASSLDASLAKNIQYFGAGTRLSVL.

This clonotype was observed a few times. The rearrangement joins TRBV12-3 or TRBV12-4 to TRBJ2-1, with TRBD1 identical over 8 bases. The CDR3 consists of 15 residues. Trimming at V came to 7 bases and at J to 4 bases, leaving 9 bases not matched to a gene. The CDR3 nucleotides are TGTGCCAGCAAACCCGGGGACAGGAGATACAATGAGCAGTTCTTC. It codes for CASKPGDRRYNEQFF.

The chain couples TRBV6-2 or TRBV6-3 to TRBJ2-1, with TRBD2 matching over 7 bases. The germline gives CDR1 MNHEY, CDR2 SVGEGT. Losses at the gene ends were 4 bases for V and 2 bases for J; bases not matched to a gene: 2. The CDR3 spans 14 residues. CDR3 region: CASSSRGAYNEQFF. CDR3 DNA: TGTGCCAGCAGTTCCCGGGGGGCCTACAATGAGCAGTTCTTC.

This clonotype was seen many times. The chain has TRBV7-2 and TRBJ2-1, with D possibly being TRBD1 or TRBD2 (5 bases each). Germline lookup yields CDR1 SGHTA and CDR2 FQGNSA. Between the trimmed V and J ends, which lost 1 base and 3 bases, there was a span of 13 bases. The CDR3 sequence is 16 residues long. CDR3 sequence reads: CASSLVGTANYNEQFF. CDR3 DNA sequence: TGTGCCAGCAGCTTAGTTGGGACCGCGAACTACAATGAGCAGTTCTTC.

The chain joins TRBV7-2 to TRBJ1-2; the D gene is possibly TRBD1 (5 bases). Germline V gene data show CDR1 as SGHTA and CDR2 as FQGNSA. V dropped 0 bases and J dropped 5 bases, with 19 bases sitting between them. CDR3 length: 17 amino acids. The chain's CDR3 is CASSLAHRGLGGYGYTF. CDR3 in DNA: TGTGCCAGCAGCTTAGCGCATCGGGGCCTGGGGGGATATGGCTACACCTTC. Supplemented by reference TRBV7-2 and TRBJ1-2, the full variable domain reads GAGVSQSPSNKVTEKGKDVELRCDPISGHTALYWYRQSLGQGLEFLIYFQGNSAPDKSGLPSDRFSAERTGGSVSTLTIQRTQQEDSAVYLCASSLAHRGLGGYGYTFGSGTRLTVV.

The chain is built from TRBV6-2 or TRBV6-3 and TRBJ2-1; 12 nucleotides match TRBD2. The trim removed 2 bases at V and 4 bases at J, leaving 3 bases unmatched. In germline, CDR1 is MNHEY, CDR2 SVGEGT. The CDR3 spans 16 residues. In DNA form, the CDR3 reads TGTGCCAGCAGTTACCTGGGGACTAGCGGGTACAATGAGCAGTTCTTC. Its translation: CASSYLGTSGYNEQFF.